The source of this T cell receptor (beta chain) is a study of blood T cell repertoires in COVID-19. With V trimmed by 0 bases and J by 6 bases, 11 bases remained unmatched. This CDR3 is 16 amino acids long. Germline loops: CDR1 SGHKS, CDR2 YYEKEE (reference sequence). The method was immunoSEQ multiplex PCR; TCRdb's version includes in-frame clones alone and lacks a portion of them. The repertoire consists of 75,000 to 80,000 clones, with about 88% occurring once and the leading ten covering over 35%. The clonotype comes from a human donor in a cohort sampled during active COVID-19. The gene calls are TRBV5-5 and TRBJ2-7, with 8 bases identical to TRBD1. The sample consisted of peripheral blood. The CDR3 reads CASSLAPYATGGEQYF. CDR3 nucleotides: TGTGCCAGCAGCTTGGCCCCTTACGCTACAGGGGGCGAGCAGTACTTC. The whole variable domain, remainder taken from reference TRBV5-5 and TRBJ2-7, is DAGVTQSPTHLIKTRGQQVTLRCSPISGHKSVSWYQQVLGQGPQFIFQYYEKEERGRGNFPDRFSARQFPNYSSELNVNALLLGDSALYLCASSLAPYATGGEQYFGPGTRLTVT.